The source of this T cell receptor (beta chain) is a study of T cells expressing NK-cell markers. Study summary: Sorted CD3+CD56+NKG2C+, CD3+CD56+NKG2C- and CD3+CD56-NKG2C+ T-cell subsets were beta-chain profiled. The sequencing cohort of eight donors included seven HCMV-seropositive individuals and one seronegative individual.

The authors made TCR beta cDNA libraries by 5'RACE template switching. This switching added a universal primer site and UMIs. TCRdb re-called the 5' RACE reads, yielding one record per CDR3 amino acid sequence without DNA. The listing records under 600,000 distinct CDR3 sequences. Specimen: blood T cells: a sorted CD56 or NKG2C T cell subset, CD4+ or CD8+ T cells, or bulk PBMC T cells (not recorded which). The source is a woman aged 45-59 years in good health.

CDR3 residues: CASSGGHRTGELFF. The J gene is TRBJ2-2, the V gene TRBV19; TCRdb indicates TRBD1, and absent DNA this call remains unverified. Germline V lookup: CDR1 LNHDA, CDR2 SQIVND (reference sequence). The CDR3 sequence is 14 residues long.